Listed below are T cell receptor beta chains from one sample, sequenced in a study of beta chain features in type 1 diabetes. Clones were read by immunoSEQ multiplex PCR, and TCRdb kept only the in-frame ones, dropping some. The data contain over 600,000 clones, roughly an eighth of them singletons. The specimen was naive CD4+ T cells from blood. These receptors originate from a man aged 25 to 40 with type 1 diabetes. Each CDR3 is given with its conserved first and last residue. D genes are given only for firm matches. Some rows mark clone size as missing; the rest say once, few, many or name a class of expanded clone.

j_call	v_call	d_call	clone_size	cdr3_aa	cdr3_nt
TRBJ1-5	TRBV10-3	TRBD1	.	CAISESGQGSQPQHF	TGTGCCATCAGTGAGTCCGGACAGGGGAGTCAGCCCCAGCATTTT
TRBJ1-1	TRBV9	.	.	CASSVIWDGNTEAFF	TGTGCCAGCAGCGTAATTTGGGACGGAAACACTGAAGCTTTCTTT
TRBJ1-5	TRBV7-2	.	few	CASSLAVGSNQPQHF	TGTGCCAGCAGCTTGGCTGTGGGAAGCAATCAGCCCCAGCATTTT
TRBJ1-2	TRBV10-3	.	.	CAISERDTSNYGYTF	TGTGCCATCAGTGAACGGGACACGTCTAACTATGGCTACACCTTC
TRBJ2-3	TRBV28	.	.	CASRGADASTDTQYF	TGTGCCAGCAGGGGGGCGGACGCTAGCACAGATACGCAGTATTTT
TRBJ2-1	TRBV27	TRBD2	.	CASGTSGRYNEQFF	TGTGCCTCGGGGACTAGCGGGAGATACAATGAGCAGTTCTTC
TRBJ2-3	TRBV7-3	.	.	CASSLNGWDSTDTQYF	TGTGCCAGCAGCTTAAATGGCTGGGATAGCACAGATACGCAGTATTTT
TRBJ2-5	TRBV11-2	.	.	CASSLEGDPETQYF	TGTGCCAGCAGCCTCGAGGGGGATCCAGAGACCCAGTACTTC
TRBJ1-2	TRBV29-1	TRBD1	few	CSVGPVEQGNYGYTF	TGCAGCGTTGGTCCGGTGGAACAGGGGAACTATGGCTACACCTTC
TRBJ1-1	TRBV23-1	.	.	CATPPGRSVRRCTEAFF	TGCGCCACCCCTCCGGGACGGAGCGTTCGGAGGTGCACTGAAGCTTTCTTT
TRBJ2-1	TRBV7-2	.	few	CASGVGSYNEQFF	TGTGCCAGCGGGGTTGGCTCCTACAATGAGCAGTTCTTC
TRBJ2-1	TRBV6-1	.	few	CASSDRMVVKQFF	TGTGCCAGCAGTGACAGGATGGTGGTTAAGCAGTTCTTC
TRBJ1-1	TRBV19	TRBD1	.	CASSPRQGFF	TGTGCCAGTAGTCCGAGACAGGGATTCTTT
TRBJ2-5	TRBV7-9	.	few	CASSSSRPSNQETQYF	TGTGCCAGCAGCTCCTCTAGACCGTCAAACCAAGAGACCCAGTACTTC
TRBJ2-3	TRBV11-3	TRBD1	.	CASSPGQATDTQYF	TGTGCCAGCAGCCCTGGACAGGCCACAGATACGCAGTATTTT
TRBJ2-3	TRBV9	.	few	CASSSTVESTDTQYF	TGTGCCAGCAGCTCCACCGTGGAGAGCACAGATACGCAGTATTTT
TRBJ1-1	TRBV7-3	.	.	CASSTGHAFEAFF	TGTGCCAGCAGCACCGGACACGCCTTTGAAGCTTTCTTT
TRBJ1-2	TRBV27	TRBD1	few	CASSLSPTGAGGYGYTF	TGTGCCAGCAGTTTATCGCCGACAGGGGCGGGCGGGTATGGCTACACCTTC
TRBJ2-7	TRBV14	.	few	CASSHGGLQYF	TGTGCCAGCAGCCATGGGGGTTTGCAGTACTTC
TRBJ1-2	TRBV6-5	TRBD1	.	CASSLEQGANGYTF	TGTGCCAGCAGTTTAGAGCAGGGGGCCAATGGCTACACCTTC
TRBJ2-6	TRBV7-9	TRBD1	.	CASSFLIQGGSSGANVLTF	TGTGCCAGCAGCTTCCTCATACAGGGGGGAAGCTCTGGGGCCAACGTCCTGACTTTC
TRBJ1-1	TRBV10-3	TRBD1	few	CAISGGQGATAFF	TGTGCCATCAGTGGCGGACAGGGGGCAACGGCTTTCTTT
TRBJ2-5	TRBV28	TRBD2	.	CASSLQGLAETQYF	TGTGCCAGCAGTTTACAGGGACTAGCGGAGACCCAGTACTTC
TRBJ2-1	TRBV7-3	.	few	CASSLGDEQFF	TGTGCCAGCAGCTTAGGGGACGAGCAGTTCTTC
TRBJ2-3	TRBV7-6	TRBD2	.	CASRSSGANTDTQYF	TGTGCCAGCAGGTCTAGCGGGGCGAACACAGATACGCAGTATTTT
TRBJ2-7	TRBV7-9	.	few	CASSVLATSYEQYF	TGTGCCAGCAGCGTCCTAGCGACTTCCTACGAGCAGTACTTC
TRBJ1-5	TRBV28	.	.	CASSLSGPEPQHF	TGTGCCAGCAGTTTATCGGGGCCGGAGCCCCAGCATTTT
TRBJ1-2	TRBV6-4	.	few	CASSDPQGLGYTF	TGTGCCAGCAGTGACCCACAGGGTCTGGGCTACACCTTC
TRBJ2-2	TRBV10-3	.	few	CAISESQNTGELFF	TGTGCCATCAGTGAAAGTCAGAACACCGGGGAGCTGTTTTTT
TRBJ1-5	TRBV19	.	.	CASSIRVSVEPQHF	TGTGCCAGTAGTATCAGGGTGTCTGTAGAGCCCCAGCATTTT
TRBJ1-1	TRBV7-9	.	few	CASSFQSMNTEAFF	TGTGCCAGCAGCTTCCAGTCGATGAACACTGAAGCTTTCTTT
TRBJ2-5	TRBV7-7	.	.	CASSLGGTEQETQYF	TGTGCCAGCAGCCTTGGGGGGACGGAGCAAGAGACCCAGTACTTC
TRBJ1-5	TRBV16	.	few	CASSQFGAGAQPQHF	TGTGCCAGCAGCCAATTTGGGGCAGGGGCTCAGCCCCAGCATTTT
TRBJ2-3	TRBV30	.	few	CAWSVSRYTDTQYF	TGTGCCTGGAGTGTATCCCGGTACACAGATACGCAGTATTTT
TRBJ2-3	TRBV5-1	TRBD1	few	CASSPGQGADTQYF	TGCGCCAGCAGCCCAGGACAGGGTGCAGATACGCAGTATTTT
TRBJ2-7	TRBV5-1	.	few	CASSLGQSTYEQYF	TGCGCCAGCAGCTTGGGACAGTCAACCTACGAGCAGTACTTC
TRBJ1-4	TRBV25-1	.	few	CASSVGGTNEKLFF	TGTGCCAGCAGTGTCGGGGGAACTAATGAAAAACTGTTTTTT
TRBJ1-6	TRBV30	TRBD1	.	CAWNTGVYSSPLHF	TGTGCCTGGAACACAGGGGTTTATAGTTCACCCCTCCACTTT
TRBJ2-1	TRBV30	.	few	CAWNKGGPNEQFF	TGTGCCTGGAATAAGGGGGGGCCTAATGAGCAGTTCTTC